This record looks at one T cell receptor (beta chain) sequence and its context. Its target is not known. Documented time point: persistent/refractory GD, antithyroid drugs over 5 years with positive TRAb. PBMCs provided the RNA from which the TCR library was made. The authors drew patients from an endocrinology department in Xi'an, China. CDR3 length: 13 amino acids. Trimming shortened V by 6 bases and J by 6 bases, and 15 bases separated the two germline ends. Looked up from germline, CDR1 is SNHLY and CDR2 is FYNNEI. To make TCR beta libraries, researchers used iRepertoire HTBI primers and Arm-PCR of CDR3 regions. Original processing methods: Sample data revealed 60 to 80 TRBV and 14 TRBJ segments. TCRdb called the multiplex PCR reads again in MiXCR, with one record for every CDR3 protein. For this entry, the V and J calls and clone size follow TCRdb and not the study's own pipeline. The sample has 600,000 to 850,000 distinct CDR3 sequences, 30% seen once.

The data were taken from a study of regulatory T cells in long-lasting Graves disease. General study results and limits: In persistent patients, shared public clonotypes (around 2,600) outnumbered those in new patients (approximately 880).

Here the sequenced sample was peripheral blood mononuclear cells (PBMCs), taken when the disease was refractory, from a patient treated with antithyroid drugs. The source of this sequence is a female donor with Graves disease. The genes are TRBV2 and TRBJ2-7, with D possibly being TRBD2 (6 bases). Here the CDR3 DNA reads TGTGCCAGCAGGCAGGGAGGTCTCCGCGAGCAGTACTTC. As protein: CASRQGGLREQYF.